One and the same sample provided the 32 T cell receptor beta chains below, sequenced in a study of shared clonotypes between healthy human individuals. TCRdb keeps only in-frame clones here, not all; method: immunoSEQ multiplex PCR. The repertoire holds over a million clones, with about 70% as singletons. Sequencing used memory CD4+ T cells sorted from blood. Subset indicated: CD45RA-negative fraction. These receptors all come from a young man in good health.

The table lists this clone with a few counts. The chain employs TRBV5-6 and TRBJ1-1; 12 positions match TRBD1. The CDR3 has 14 residues. V lost 4 bases, J lost 9 bases, and 7 bases stayed unmatched. In germline, CDR1 is SGHDT, CDR2 YYEEEE. CDR3 in DNA: TGTGCCAGCAGCGGAGGGACAGGGGGCGGCAAAGCTTTCTTT. This gives the protein CASSGGTGGGKAFF.

The genes are TRBV30 and TRBJ2-1; weak D call: TRBD1 (6 bases). The germline CDR1 and CDR2 sequences are GTSNPN and SVGIG (reference sequence). This CDR3 spans 14 amino acids. V was cut by 2 bases and J by 7 bases, with 15 bases left in between. Here the CDR3 reads CAWSMDPQGNEQFF. The CDR3 bases are TGTGCCTGGAGTATGGACCCTCAGGGGAATGAGCAGTTCTTC.

This rearrangement joins TRBV14 to TRBJ2-2; 8 nucleotides align to TRBD1. CDR1 and CDR2 (germline): SGHDN, FVKESK. This CDR3 contains 15 residues. J lost 0 bases, V lost 8 bases, and 5 bases had no gene match. The DNA for the CDR3 is TGTGCCAGCGGCCCGGGACAGGCGAACACCGGGGAGCTGTTTTTT. Protein: CASGPGQANTGELFF. Looking up the rest from reference TRBV14 and TRBJ2-2 gives the full variable domain: EAGVTQFPSHSVIEKGQTVTLRCDPISGHDNLYWYRRVMGKEIKFLLHFVKESKQDESGMPNNRFLAERTGGTYSTLKVQPAELEDSGVYFCASGPGQANTGELFFGEGSRLTVL.

The chain recombines TRBV7-6 with TRBJ1-1; 7 nucleotides align to TRBD1. Germline CDR1 and CDR2: SGHVS and FNYEAQ. V lost 5 bases, J lost 2 bases, and 2 bases stayed unmatched. The CDR3 is 13 residues long. The CDR3 bases are TGTGCCAGCAGCGGGGACAGCAACACTGAAGCTTTCTTT. Protein product: CASSGDSNTEAFF.

This clone appeared a few times. The chain couples TRBV7-9 to TRBJ1-1; 11 bases align to TRBD1. The CDR3 is made up of 15 amino acids. The germline CDR1 and CDR2 sequences are SEHNR and FQNEAQ (reference sequence). Unmatched junction bases numbered 1, after V lost 3 bases and J lost 1 base. CDR3 bases: TGTGCCAGCAGCTTTGGGACAGGGGGGAACACTGAAGCTTTCTTT. Protein sequence: CASSFGTGGNTEAFF.

J is TRBJ2-3 and V is TRBV29-1; TRBD2 is a possible D gene (6 bases). CDR3 size: 15 residues. V dropped 6 bases and J dropped 2 bases, with 18 bases sitting between them. Germline V CDR1 and CDR2: SQVTM, ANQGSEA. As DNA, the CDR3 is TGCAGCGTCGGGACTGGGGTGGGGAACACAGATACGCAGTATTTT. As protein: CSVGTGVGNTDTQYF.

The chain has TRBV21-1 and TRBJ1-5; the table's D call TRBD1 went unverified against the DNA. TRBV21-1 is termed a pseudogene. The CDR3 length is 17 residues. The chain's CDR3 is CASSYLRQGLLNQPQHF. DNA of the CDR3: TGTGCCAGCAGCTACCTCCGACAGGGCTTATTAAATCAGCCCCAGCATTTT.

There are a few counts of this clone. The rearrangement joins TRBV11-2 to TRBJ2-5; the D gene is possibly TRBD1 (5 bases). V was cut by 2 bases and J by 1 base, with 8 bases left in between. The CDR3 is 14 residues long. Germline CDR1 reads SGHAT; CDR2 reads FQNNGV. Written as DNA, the CDR3 is TGTGCCAGCAGCTTAAGACAGCCCCAAGAGACCCAGTACTTC. Its protein is CASSLRQPQETQYF.

This clone was seen more than once but under ten times. The chain uses TRBV30 and TRBJ1-2; 10 nucleotides match TRBD1. Germline trimming cut 4 bases from V and 6 bases from J; bases unmatched to any gene: 8. Germline V lookup: CDR1 GTSNPN, CDR2 SVGIG (reference sequence). The CDR3 contains 14 residues. The CDR3 protein is CAWIRDRGGDGYTF. The CDR3 DNA follows: TGTGCCTGGATTCGGGACAGGGGAGGGGATGGCTACACCTTC.

The sample holds a few counts of this clone. This chain joins TRBV21-1 and TRBJ2-7. TRBV21-1 is a known pseudogene. This CDR3 is built from 11 residues. For the CDR3, the DNA is TGTGCCAGCAGCAGACCCCTCGAGCAGTACTTC. This sequence encodes CASSRPLEQYF.

Remarks on this clone: Additional DNA sequences in this sample encode the identical CDR3. The V and J genes are TRBV5-1 and TRBJ2-2; 8 bases align to TRBD2. Trimming at V came to 2 bases and at J to 2 bases, leaving 2 bases not matched to a gene. CDR1 and CDR2 (germline): SGHRS, YFSETQ. This CDR3 is built from 15 residues. In DNA form, the CDR3 reads TGCGCCAGCAGCTTCGCGGGAGGAAACACCGGGGAGCTGTTTTTT. This gives the protein CASSFAGGNTGELFF.

V usage is TRBV6-1 and J usage is TRBJ1-4; D might be TRBD1 (5 bases). The CDR3 extends over 14 amino acids. The V gene's germline CDR1 is MNHNS and CDR2 SASEGT. V lost 3 bases and J lost 8, with 13 bases in between. The CDR3 sequence: CASSDGQGREKLFF. The CDR3 coding sequence is TGTGCCAGCAGTGATGGTCAGGGACGAGAAAAACTGTTTTTT.

This chain connects TRBV9 to TRBJ1-2; TRBD1 is a possible D gene (6 bases). The CDR3 extends over 14 amino acids. CDR1 SGDLS and CDR2 YYNGEE come from the germline V gene. The V gene lost 3 bases and the J gene lost 2 bases, with 11 bases spanning the gap. CDR3 nucleotide sequence: TGTGCCAGCAGCGGCAGGGGTCAAAACTATGGCTACACCTTC. This gives the protein CASSGRGQNYGYTF.

This clone turned up a few times. V usage is TRBV7-2 and J usage is TRBJ2-5; 11 nucleotides align to TRBD1. Germline-derived CDR1 and CDR2 are SGHTA and FQGNSA. J was trimmed by 5 bases and V by 5 bases; bases with no gene match: 10. The length of the CDR3 is 16 residues. Here the CDR3 reads CASSKGRTGGLETQYF. The CDR3 bases are TGTGCCAGCAGCAAGGGACGGACAGGGGGCTTGGAGACCCAGTACTTC.

The V and J genes are TRBV10-3 and TRBJ2-3; 9 bases agree with TRBD2. The CDR3 is 15 residues long. V gave up 6 bases and J gave up 0 bases; unmatched junction bases: 4. Germline loops: CDR1 ENHRY, CDR2 SYGVKD. The chain's CDR3 is CAIRNSGGSTDTQYF. CDR3 in DNA: TGTGCCATCAGGAATAGCGGGGGCAGCACAGATACGCAGTATTTT.

The rearrangement joins TRBV7-9 to TRBJ2-3; 7 nucleotides agree with TRBD2. CDR1 and CDR2 from the germline V gene are SEHNR and FQNEAQ (reference sequence). The ends lost 4 bases at V and 4 bases at J; junction bases unmatched: 5. This CDR3 has 14 amino acids. CDR3 residues: CASSSIGLADTQYF. In DNA form, the CDR3 reads TGTGCCAGCAGCTCGATAGGACTAGCAGATACGCAGTATTTT.

This clone has more than one count but fewer than ten. The genes are TRBV5-1 and TRBJ1-1; TRBD1 is a possible D gene (6 bases). Germline CDR1 is SGHRS and CDR2 is YFSETQ. The CDR3 has 14 residues. V dropped 5 bases and J dropped 6 bases, with 17 bases sitting between them. This CDR3 reads CASRIAPGEAEAFF. In DNA, the CDR3 is TGCGCCAGCAGAATCGCTCCAGGGGAGGCTGAAGCTTTCTTT.

V gene TRBV6-5 combines with J gene TRBJ1-5, with D possibly being TRBD1 (5 bases). Germline V gene lookup returns CDR1 MNHEY and CDR2 SVGAGI. The CDR3 consists of 13 residues. Trimming took off 10 bases at V and 10 bases at J, with 20 bases between the two ends. The CDR3 here is CATSPYSGGPQHF. CDR3 DNA sequence: TGTGCCACCTCCCCCTACTCGGGGGGACCCCAGCATTTT.

V usage is TRBV10-1 and J usage is TRBJ2-7; 10 bases agree with TRBD2. After removal of 3 bases from V and 5 bases from J, the junction contained 10 bases not matched to a gene. Germline V CDR1 and CDR2: WNHNN, SYGVQD (reference sequence). There are 16 residues in the CDR3. CDR3 DNA: TGCGCCAGCAGTGATGGGCTAGCGGGAGCTAGGAACGAGCAGTACTTC. This codes for CASSDGLAGARNEQYF.

A word on this clone: One junction end does not reproduce the germline sequence, and a read error may be involved. The sample contains more than one DNA sequence encoding this CDR3. The rearrangement joins TRBV18 to TRBJ2-2; no clear D. Germline V CDR1 and CDR2: KGHSH, LQKENI. This CDR3 has 17 amino acids. The CDR3 region is CASSPLGPSMNSGELFF. The CDR3 DNA sequence: TGTGCTAGCTCACCACTGGGCCCCTCAATGAATTCCGGGGAGCTGTTTTTT.

The chain combines TRBV27 with TRBJ1-1; D perhaps matches TRBD1 (5 bases). With 4 bases removed from V and 5 bases from J, the gap between germline ends came to 14 bases. Germline V CDR1 and CDR2: MNHEY, SMNVEV (reference sequence). The CDR3 extends over 14 amino acids. The CDR3 loop is CASSYGRAGTEAFF. For the CDR3, the DNA is TGTGCCAGCAGTTATGGCAGGGCAGGAACTGAAGCTTTCTTT.

This clone was observed once. The CDR3 loop is CASSEGLAGFTDTQYF. The CDR3 coding sequence is TGTGCCAGCAGTGAGGGGCTAGCGGGTTTCACAGATACGCAGTATTTT. The chain links TRBV2 to TRBJ2-3, with TRBD2 identical over 8 bases. Trimming removed 3 bases from V and 2 bases from J; junction bases left unmatched: 7. Germline V gives CDR1 SNHLY, CDR2 FYNNEI. The CDR3 runs 16 residues.

V usage is TRBV7-2 and J usage is TRBJ1-2, with D unclear. CDR3 length: 14 residues. The V and J ends lost 3 bases and 2 bases respectively, with 10 bases between them. Germline assignment: CDR1 SGHTA and CDR2 FQGNSA. The CDR3 loop reads CASSFFDYNYGYTF. In DNA form, the CDR3 reads TGTGCCAGCAGCTTTTTTGACTACAACTATGGCTACACCTTC.

The chain is built from TRBV19 and TRBJ2-7; 10 nucleotides align to TRBD1. The germline V gene encodes CDR1 LNHDA and CDR2 SQIVND (reference sequence). The junction had 9 bases not matched to a gene; V was cut back by 5 bases and J by 2 bases. The CDR3 totals 16 residues. The CDR3 sequence is CASSARQGARPYEQYF. CDR3 DNA: TGTGCCAGTAGTGCCAGACAGGGGGCGAGGCCCTACGAGCAGTACTTC.

This sequence joins TRBV27 and TRBJ2-1; 10 nucleotides match TRBD2. The CDR3 extends over 16 amino acids. The V and J ends lost 5 bases and 6 bases, in that order; junction bases with no gene match: 10. Germline V gene lookup returns CDR1 MNHEY and CDR2 SMNVEV (reference sequence). The CDR3 region is CASSPLASGSINEQFF. Written as DNA, the CDR3 is TGTGCCAGCAGTCCTCTCGCTAGCGGGAGTATCAATGAGCAGTTCTTC.

About this clone: Other DNA sequences within the sample encode an identical CDR3. This chain links TRBV9 with TRBJ2-5, with D uncertain. Germline loops: CDR1 SGDLS, CDR2 YYNGEE. V was trimmed by 0 bases and J by 5 bases, leaving 11 bases between them. The length of the CDR3 is 14 residues. The CDR3 nucleotides read TGTGCCAGCAGCGTAGGACGCGACTCGGAGACCCAGTACTTC. It translates to CASSVGRDSETQYF. Based on the CDR3 plus reference TRBV9 and TRBJ2-5, the full variable domain is DSGVTQTPKHLITATGQRVTLRCSPRSGDLSVYWYQQSLDQGLQFLIQYYNGEERAKGNILERFSAQQFPDLHSELNLSSLELGDSALYFCASSVGRDSETQYFGPGTRLLVL.

The V gene is TRBV7-6, the J gene TRBJ2-7; D unresolved. Germline lookup yields CDR1 SGHVS and CDR2 FNYEAQ. This CDR3 has 17 residues. Trimming pared 1 base from V and 0 bases from J, leaving 16 bases between. This chain's CDR3 is CASSLVMSKSGSYEQYF. CDR3 nucleotides: TGTGCCAGCAGCTTAGTGATGTCGAAGTCCGGCTCCTACGAGCAGTACTTC.

This clone was seen once. The chain combines TRBV5-1 with TRBJ2-7; the D is unclear. The CDR3 spans 15 residues. The ends were cut back, 0 bases at V and 3 bases at J, with 13 bases in the middle. The germline CDR1 and CDR2 sequences are SGHRS and YFSETQ. Here the CDR3 DNA reads TGCGCCAGCAGCTTGGTGCGGATCCACTACTACGAGCAGTACTTC. Its protein is CASSLVRIHYYEQYF.

The J gene is TRBJ2-3, the V gene TRBV28; 12 nucleotides agree with TRBD2. Germline CDR1 is MDHEN and CDR2 is SYDVKM. The CDR3 runs 17 residues. J was trimmed by 2 bases and V by 4 bases; bases with no gene match: 7. The DNA for the CDR3 is TGTGCCAGCAGTTCCCTCTGGACTAGCGGGGCCACAGATACGCAGTATTTT. This translates into CASSSLWTSGATDTQYF.

V is TRBV5-1 and J is TRBJ2-3; D might be TRBD1 (5 bases). V lost 0 bases to trimming and J lost 6 bases, with 17 bases between them. The CDR3 consists of 16 residues. Per germline, CDR1 SGHRS and CDR2 YFSETQ. CDR3 loop: CASSLAIYGATDTQYF. The DNA of the CDR3 is TGCGCCAGCAGCTTGGCCATTTATGGGGCAACGGATACGCAGTATTTT.

This chain uses TRBV10-3 with TRBJ2-1; maybe TRBD2 (6 bases). Between the trimmed V and J ends, which lost 4 bases and 0 bases, there was a span of 13 bases. This CDR3 is 16 amino acids long. Germline lookup yields CDR1 ENHRY and CDR2 SYGVKD. The CDR3 loop reads CAISARGTPSYNEQFF. The CDR3, as DNA: TGTGCCATCAGTGCCCGGGGGACCCCCTCCTACAATGAGCAGTTCTTC.

A few counts support this clone. This rearrangement joins TRBV5-1 to TRBJ1-5, with a tentative D call TRBD1 (6 bases). V shed 5 bases and J shed 1 base, with 10 bases lying between them. CDR3 length: 14 residues. Germline V gene data show CDR1 as SGHRS and CDR2 as YFSETQ. CDR3: CASSYDRSNQPQHF. CDR3 sequence (DNA): TGCGCCAGCAGTTACGACAGGAGCAATCAGCCCCAGCATTTT.